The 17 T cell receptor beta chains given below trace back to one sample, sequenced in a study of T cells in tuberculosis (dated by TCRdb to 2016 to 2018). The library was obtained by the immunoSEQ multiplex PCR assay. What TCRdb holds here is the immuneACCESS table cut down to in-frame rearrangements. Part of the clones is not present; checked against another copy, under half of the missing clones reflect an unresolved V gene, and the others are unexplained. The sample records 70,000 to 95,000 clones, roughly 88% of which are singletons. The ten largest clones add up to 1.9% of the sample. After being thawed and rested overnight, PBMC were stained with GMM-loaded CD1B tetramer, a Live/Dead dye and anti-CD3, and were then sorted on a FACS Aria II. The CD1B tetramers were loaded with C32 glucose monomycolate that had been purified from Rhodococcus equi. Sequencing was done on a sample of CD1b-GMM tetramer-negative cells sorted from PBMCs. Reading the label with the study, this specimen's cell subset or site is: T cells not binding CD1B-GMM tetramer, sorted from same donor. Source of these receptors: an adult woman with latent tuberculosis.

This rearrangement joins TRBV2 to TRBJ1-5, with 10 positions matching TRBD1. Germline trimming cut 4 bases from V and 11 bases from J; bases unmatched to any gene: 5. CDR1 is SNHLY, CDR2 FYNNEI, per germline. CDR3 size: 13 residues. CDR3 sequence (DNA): TGTGCCAGCAGTGGACAGGGGGCCCCCTCCCAGCATTTT. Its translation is CASSGQGAPSQHF.

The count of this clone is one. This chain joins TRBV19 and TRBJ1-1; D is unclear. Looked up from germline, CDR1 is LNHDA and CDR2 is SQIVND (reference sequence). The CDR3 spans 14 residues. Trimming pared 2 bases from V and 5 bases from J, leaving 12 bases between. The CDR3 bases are TGTGCCAGTAGTATATCGGCAGGTAGAACTGAAGCTTTCTTT. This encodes CASSISAGRTEAFF.

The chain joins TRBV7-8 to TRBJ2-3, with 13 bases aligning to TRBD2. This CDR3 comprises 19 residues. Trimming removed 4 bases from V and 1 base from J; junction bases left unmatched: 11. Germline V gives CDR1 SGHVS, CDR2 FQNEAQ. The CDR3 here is CASSSPRTSGGGGTDTQYF. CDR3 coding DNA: TGTGCCAGCAGCTCACCTCGGACTAGCGGGGGAGGTGGCACAGATACGCAGTATTTT.

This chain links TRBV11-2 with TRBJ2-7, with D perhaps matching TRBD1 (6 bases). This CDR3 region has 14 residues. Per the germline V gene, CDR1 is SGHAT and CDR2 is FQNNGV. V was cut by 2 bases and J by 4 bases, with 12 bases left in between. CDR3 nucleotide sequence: TGTGCCAGCAGCTTATTCAGGGGTGGGTACGAGCAGTACTTC. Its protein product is CASSLFRGGYEQYF.

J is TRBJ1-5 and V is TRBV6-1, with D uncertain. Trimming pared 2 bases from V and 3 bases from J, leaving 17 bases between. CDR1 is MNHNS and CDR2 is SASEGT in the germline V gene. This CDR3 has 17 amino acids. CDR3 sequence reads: CASSESPARFNNQPQHF. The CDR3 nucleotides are TGTGCCAGCAGTGAAAGTCCGGCCAGGTTTAACAATCAGCCCCAGCATTTT.

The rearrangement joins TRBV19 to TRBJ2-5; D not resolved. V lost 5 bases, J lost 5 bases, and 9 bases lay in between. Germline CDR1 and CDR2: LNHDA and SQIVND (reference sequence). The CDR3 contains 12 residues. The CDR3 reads CASSSDLETQYF. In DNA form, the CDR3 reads TGTGCCAGTAGTTCAGATCTGGAGACCCAGTACTTC.

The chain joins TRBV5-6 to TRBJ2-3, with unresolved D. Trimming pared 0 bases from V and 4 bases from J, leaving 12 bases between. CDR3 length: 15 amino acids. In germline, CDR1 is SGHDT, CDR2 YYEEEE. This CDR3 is CASSLGDMFPDTQYF. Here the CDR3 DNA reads TGTGCCAGCAGCTTGGGTGACATGTTTCCAGATACGCAGTATTTT.

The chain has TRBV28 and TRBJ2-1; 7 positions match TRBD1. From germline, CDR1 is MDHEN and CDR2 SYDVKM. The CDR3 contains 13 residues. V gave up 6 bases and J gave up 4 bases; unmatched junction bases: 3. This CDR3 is CASRGTAYNEQFF. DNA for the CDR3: TGTGCCAGCAGGGGGACAGCTTACAATGAGCAGTTCTTC.

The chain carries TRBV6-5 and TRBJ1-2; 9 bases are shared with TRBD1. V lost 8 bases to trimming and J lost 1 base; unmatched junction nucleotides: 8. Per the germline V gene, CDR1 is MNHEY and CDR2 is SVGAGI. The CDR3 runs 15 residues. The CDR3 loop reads CASRTGTGFNYGYTF. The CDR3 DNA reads TGTGCCAGCCGGACCGGGACAGGGTTTAACTATGGCTACACCTTC.

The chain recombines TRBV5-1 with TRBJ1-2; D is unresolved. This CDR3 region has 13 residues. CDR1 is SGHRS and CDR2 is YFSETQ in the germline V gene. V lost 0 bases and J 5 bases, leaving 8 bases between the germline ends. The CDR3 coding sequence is TGCGCCAGCAGCTTGGCTGGGGAGTATGGCTACACCTTC. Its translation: CASSLAGEYGYTF.

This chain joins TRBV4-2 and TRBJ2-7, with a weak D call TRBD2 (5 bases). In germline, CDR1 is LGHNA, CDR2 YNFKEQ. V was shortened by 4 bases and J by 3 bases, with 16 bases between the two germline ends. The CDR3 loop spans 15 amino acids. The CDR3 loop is CASSPSEGSSYEQYF. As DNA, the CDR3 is TGTGCCAGCAGCCCCAGTGAGGGATCAAGCTACGAGCAGTACTTC.

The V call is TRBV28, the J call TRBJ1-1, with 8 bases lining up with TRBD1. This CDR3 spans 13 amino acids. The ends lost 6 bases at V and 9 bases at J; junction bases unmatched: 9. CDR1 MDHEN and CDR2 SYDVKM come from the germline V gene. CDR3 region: CASSHQGQGKAFF. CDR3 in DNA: TGTGCCAGCAGCCACCAAGGACAGGGTAAAGCTTTCTTT.

The CDR3 region is CASSYTGHPGNTIYF. CDR3 DNA: TGCGCCAGCAGCTACACGGGACATCCGGGAAACACCATATATTTT. The J gene is TRBJ1-3, the V gene TRBV5-1; a possible D gene is TRBD1 (6 bases). The germline CDR1 and CDR2 sequences are SGHRS and YFSETQ. The CDR3 runs 15 residues. Trimming stripped 3 bases from V and 4 bases from J, with 14 bases between.

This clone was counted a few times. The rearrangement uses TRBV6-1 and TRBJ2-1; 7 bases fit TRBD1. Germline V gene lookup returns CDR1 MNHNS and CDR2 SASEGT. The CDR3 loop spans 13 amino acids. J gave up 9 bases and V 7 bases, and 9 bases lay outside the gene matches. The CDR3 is CASTTGATAEQFF. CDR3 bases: TGTGCCAGCACCACAGGGGCTACGGCTGAGCAGTTCTTC.

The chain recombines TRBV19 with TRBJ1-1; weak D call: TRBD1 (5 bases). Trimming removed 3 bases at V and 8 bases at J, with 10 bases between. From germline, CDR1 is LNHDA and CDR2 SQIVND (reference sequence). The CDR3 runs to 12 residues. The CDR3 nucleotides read TGTGCCAGTAGTATGGGGCGGGGGGAAGCTTTCTTT. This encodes CASSMGRGEAFF.

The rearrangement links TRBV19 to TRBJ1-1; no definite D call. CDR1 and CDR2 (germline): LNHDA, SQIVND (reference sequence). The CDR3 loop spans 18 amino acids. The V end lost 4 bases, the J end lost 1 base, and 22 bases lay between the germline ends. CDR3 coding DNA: TGTGCCAGTAGTACCCCATCCGGGGTTTCAGGTCCGAACACTGAAGCTTTCTTT. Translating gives CASSTPSGVSGPNTEAFF.

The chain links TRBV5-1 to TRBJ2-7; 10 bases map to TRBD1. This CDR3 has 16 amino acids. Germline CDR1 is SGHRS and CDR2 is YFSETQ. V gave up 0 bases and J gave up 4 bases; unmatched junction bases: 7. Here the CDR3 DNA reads TGCGCCAGCAGCTTGGGACAGGGGGCGAAGAGGTACGAGCAGTACGTC. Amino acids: CASSLGQGAKRYEQYV.